Below are 21 T cell receptor beta chains sequenced from a single sample in a study of blood T cell repertoires in COVID-19. The assay was immunoSEQ multiplex PCR, and TCRdb's table has in-frame clones only and misses some. The data hold around 250,000 clones, with 90% observed a single time. Source material: peripheral blood. The receptors derive from a woman aged 60-70 years with COVID-19, enrolled during active disease.

CDR3 residues: CASSLTYEQYF. The CDR3 region has the DNA TGTGCCAGCAGTTTAACCTACGAGCAGTACTTC. V gene TRBV6-2 or TRBV6-3 combines with J gene TRBJ2-7; D remains unclear. CDR3 size: 11 residues. Germline V gene data show CDR1 as MNHEY and CDR2 as SVGEGT. V was shortened by 4 bases and J by 2 bases, with 3 bases between the two germline ends.

J is TRBJ2-5 and V is TRBV5-1; the D gene is possibly TRBD1 (6 bases). Trimming left V 4 bases short and J 2 bases short, with 15 bases between. This CDR3 spans 15 amino acids. The germline V gene has CDR1 SGHRS and CDR2 YFSETQ. The CDR3 loop reads CASSLEQGRQETQYF. The DNA of the CDR3 is TGCGCCAGCAGCCTCGAACAGGGTCGACAAGAGACCCAGTACTTC. Based on the CDR3 plus reference TRBV5-1 and TRBJ2-5, the full variable domain is KAGVTQTPRYLIKTRGQQVTLSCSPISGHRSVSWYQQTPGQGLQFLFEYFSETQRNKGNFPGRFSGRQFSNSRSEMNVSTLELGDSALYLCASSLEQGRQETQYFGPGTRLLVL.

This chain connects TRBV11-2 to TRBJ2-2; possible D gene TRBD2, 6 bases. This CDR3 has 17 residues. Germline V gives CDR1 SGHAT, CDR2 FQNNGV. V lost 3 bases, J lost 7 bases, and 21 bases lay in between. CDR3 protein: CASSLAGPGRRFGELFF. The DNA of the CDR3 is TGTGCCAGCAGCTTGGCGGGGCCAGGAAGGCGGTTCGGGGAGCTGTTTTTT.

This rearrangement joins TRBV4-1 to TRBJ2-5; 10 bases line up with TRBD2. J gave up 7 bases and V 1 base, and 12 bases lay outside the gene matches. Germline V gives CDR1 MGHRA, CDR2 YSYEKL. This CDR3 region has 17 residues. The CDR3 DNA is TGCGCCAGCAGCCAAGGGCTAGCGGGGGCCATCCCGGGGACCCAGTACTTC. Translation gives CASSQGLAGAIPGTQYF.

The chain's CDR3 is CASSSRARGVYEQYF. Written as DNA, the CDR3 is TGTGCCAGCTCCTCCCGGGCCAGGGGGGTTTACGAGCAGTACTTC. The chain combines TRBV27 with TRBJ2-7, with D maybe TRBD1 (7 bases). The CDR3 covers 15 residues. Trimming cost V 8 bases and J 4 bases, with 21 bases left between them. Per germline, CDR1 MNHEY and CDR2 SMNVEV (reference sequence).

This clone has a single count. The chain joins TRBV7-2 to TRBJ1-1; TRBD1 aligns across 7 bases. V lost 7 bases and J lost 4; bases outside the gene matches: 6. CDR1 is SGHTA and CDR2 is FQGNSA in the germline V gene. The CDR3 runs 13 residues. The CDR3, as DNA: TGTGCCAGCAACCCAGGGGGAACCACTGAAGCTTTCTTT. Its translation: CASNPGGTTEAFF.

This chain connects TRBV5-1 to TRBJ1-1, with D maybe TRBD1 (5 bases). Trimming took off 2 bases at V and 5 bases at J, with 10 bases between the two ends. CDR1 and CDR2 (germline): SGHRS, YFSETQ. The CDR3 is 13 amino acids. The CDR3 here is CASSLTPGTEAFF. CDR3 sequence (DNA): TGCGCCAGCAGCTTAACTCCAGGGACTGAAGCTTTCTTT.

The gene calls are TRBV5-5 and TRBJ1-4, with 7 bases matching TRBD1. Germline assignment: CDR1 SGHKS and CDR2 YYEKEE (reference sequence). V was clipped by 5 bases and J by 4 bases; unmatched bases: 5. CDR3 size: 14 residues. CDR3 nucleotide sequence: TGTGCCAGCAGTTTGACAGGGAATAATGAAAAACTGTTTTTT. It translates to CASSLTGNNEKLFF.

This chain connects TRBV19 to TRBJ1-2; 7 bases are a match to TRBD1. The CDR3 is 12 amino acids. Germline CDR1 is LNHDA and CDR2 is SQIVND (reference sequence). V trimming: 9 bases; J trimming: 2 bases; junction bases outside the gene matches: 3. CDR3 protein: CASTDRNYGYTF. The CDR3 region has the DNA TGTGCCAGCACGGACAGGAACTATGGCTACACCTTC.

The CDR3 protein is CAWRGPIGEQFF. The CDR3 region has the DNA TGTGCCTGGAGGGGCCCCATTGGAGAGCAGTTCTTC. J is TRBJ2-1 and V is TRBV30, with D unclear. Germline CDR1 GTSNPN, CDR2 SVGIG (reference sequence). The CDR3 extends over 12 amino acids. The germline V and J ends were trimmed by 3 bases and 10 bases, with 13 bases remaining between them.

This chain uses TRBV6-2 or TRBV6-3 with TRBJ1-5; no clear D gene. Germline CDR1 and CDR2: MNHEY and SVGEGT. V lost 6 bases, J lost 1 base, and 10 bases lay in between. CDR3 length equals 14 residues. CDR3 in DNA: TGTGCCAGCAGCACCCGGGTAAGCAATCAGCCCCAGCATTTT. Translation: CASSTRVSNQPQHF.

This clone was counted once. The chain couples TRBV6-5 to TRBJ2-7, with a tentative D call TRBD1 (5 bases). This CDR3 is built from 14 residues. The V end lost 6 bases, the J end lost 1 base, and 13 bases lay between the germline ends. The germline V gene encodes CDR1 MNHEY and CDR2 SVGAGI. DNA of the CDR3: TGTGCCAGCAGCTCGACAGCCGATTCCTACGAGCAGTACTTC. Translation: CASSSTADSYEQYF.

This clone was observed a handful of times. The CDR3 DNA reads as TGTGCCAGCCAATCCCAGGAACGGATGAATCAGCCCCAGCATTTT. It translates to CASQSQERMNQPQHF. This chain uses TRBV27 with TRBJ1-5; D is undetermined. CDR1 is MNHEY and CDR2 is SMNVEV in the germline V gene (reference sequence). The V end lost 8 bases, the J end lost 4 bases, and 18 bases lay between the germline ends. This CDR3 region has 15 residues.

This chain uses TRBV6-5 with TRBJ2-7; no clear D. Trimming removed 5 bases from V and 4 bases from J, with 6 bases in between. The CDR3 spans 11 residues. Germline CDR1 is MNHEY and CDR2 is SVGAGI. DNA of the CDR3: TGTGCCAGCAGTACAGAGTACGAGCAGTACTTC. It yields the protein CASSTEYEQYF.

The chain joins TRBV5-1 to TRBJ1-2; D unclear. This CDR3 contains 13 residues. Germline V gene lookup returns CDR1 SGHRS and CDR2 YFSETQ. Trimming pared 4 bases from V and 7 bases from J, leaving 14 bases between. The DNA of the CDR3 is TGCGCCAGCAGCCCGGACCTTCGGGGTGGCTACACCTTC. Protein: CASSPDLRGGYTF.

The chain joins TRBV10-3 to TRBJ2-1, with 9 bases fitting TRBD2. The CDR3 has 15 residues. Germline loops: CDR1 ENHRY, CDR2 SYGVKD. V trimming: 8 bases; J trimming: 8 bases; junction bases outside the gene matches: 13. The CDR3: CAISKVQASGDEQFF. The CDR3 coding sequence is TGTGCCATCTCCAAGGTGCAGGCTAGCGGGGATGAGCAGTTCTTC.

This clone was counted only a few times. The rearrangement joins TRBV9 to TRBJ1-4; TRBD1 matches 8 bases. Germline loops: CDR1 SGDLS, CDR2 YYNGEE. The ends lost 3 bases at V and 6 bases at J; junction bases unmatched: 7. The CDR3 has 15 residues. CDR3 in amino acids: CASSALQGDDEKLFF. CDR3 nucleotide sequence: TGTGCCAGCAGCGCGCTACAGGGGGACGATGAAAAACTGTTTTTT.

The chain combines TRBV7-8 with TRBJ1-2; D not resolved. Trimming removed 1 base at V and 1 base at J, with 10 bases between. This CDR3 has 15 amino acids. From germline, CDR1 is SGHVS and CDR2 FQNEAQ. In DNA form, the CDR3 reads TGTGCCAGCAGCTTAGGGAGGGCAATTAACTATGGCTACACCTTC. Translation gives CASSLGRAINYGYTF. Supplemented by reference TRBV7-8 and TRBJ1-2, the full variable domain reads GAGVSQSPRYKVAKRGQDVALRCDPISGHVSLFWYQQALGQGPEFLTYFQNEAQLDKSGLPSDRFFAERPEGSVSTLKIQRTQQEDSAVYLCASSLGRAINYGYTFGSGTRLTVV.

V gene TRBV9 combines with J gene TRBJ1-2, with 8 positions matching TRBD1. This CDR3 spans 14 amino acids. V dropped 1 base and J dropped 7; count of bases not matched to a gene: 6. Germline V CDR1 and CDR2: SGDLS, YYNGEE. This CDR3 reads CASSVLQGASGYTF. The CDR3 coding sequence is TGTGCCAGCAGCGTATTGCAGGGGGCGAGTGGCTACACCTTC.

The chain links TRBV4-2 to TRBJ1-5; TRBD1 matches 8 bases. The CDR3 contains 17 residues. Germline trimming cut 1 base from V and 3 bases from J; bases unmatched to any gene: 8. Germline V gene sequence: CDR1 LGHNA, CDR2 YNFKEQ. The CDR3: CASSQVTGVLINQPQHF. Written as DNA, the CDR3 is TGTGCCAGCAGCCAAGTGACAGGGGTCCTGATCAATCAGCCCCAGCATTTT.

This chain links TRBV15 with TRBJ1-1, with D hard to call. The CDR3 totals 16 residues. Germline CDR1 reads LNHNV; CDR2 reads YYDKDF (reference sequence). Trimming pared 0 bases from V and 1 base from J, leaving 12 bases between. The CDR3 is CATSRDAPGRNTEAFF. As DNA, the CDR3 is TGTGCCACCAGCAGAGATGCTCCAGGTAGGAACACTGAAGCTTTCTTT.